The 2 T cell receptor beta chains below come from one sample, sequenced in a study of blood T cell repertoires in COVID-19. The data were produced by immunoSEQ multiplex PCR, yet TCRdb's version contains in-frame clones alone and is incomplete. The data show under 200,000 clones, 84% seen once. The sequenced sample was peripheral blood. These receptors all come from a man aged 65-85 years with active or convalescent COVID-19.

The rearrangement uses TRBV18 and TRBJ1-2; a possible D gene is TRBD1 (5 bases). Germline CDR1 is KGHSH and CDR2 is LQKENI. The CDR3 is 14 residues long. V was cut by 5 bases and J by 3 bases, with 13 bases left in between. As DNA, the CDR3 is TGTGCCAGCTCAGGATCGAAACAGGACTATGGCTACACCTTC. This translates into CASSGSKQDYGYTF.

The chain couples TRBV19 to TRBJ2-3, with D perhaps matching TRBD1 (6 bases). This CDR3 comprises 15 residues. Germline CDR1 reads LNHDA; CDR2 reads SQIVND (reference sequence). V dropped 3 bases and J dropped 0 bases, with 10 bases sitting between them. Here the CDR3 reads CASSMTGRSTDTQYF. Written as DNA, the CDR3 is TGTGCCAGTAGTATGACAGGCAGAAGCACAGATACGCAGTATTTT.